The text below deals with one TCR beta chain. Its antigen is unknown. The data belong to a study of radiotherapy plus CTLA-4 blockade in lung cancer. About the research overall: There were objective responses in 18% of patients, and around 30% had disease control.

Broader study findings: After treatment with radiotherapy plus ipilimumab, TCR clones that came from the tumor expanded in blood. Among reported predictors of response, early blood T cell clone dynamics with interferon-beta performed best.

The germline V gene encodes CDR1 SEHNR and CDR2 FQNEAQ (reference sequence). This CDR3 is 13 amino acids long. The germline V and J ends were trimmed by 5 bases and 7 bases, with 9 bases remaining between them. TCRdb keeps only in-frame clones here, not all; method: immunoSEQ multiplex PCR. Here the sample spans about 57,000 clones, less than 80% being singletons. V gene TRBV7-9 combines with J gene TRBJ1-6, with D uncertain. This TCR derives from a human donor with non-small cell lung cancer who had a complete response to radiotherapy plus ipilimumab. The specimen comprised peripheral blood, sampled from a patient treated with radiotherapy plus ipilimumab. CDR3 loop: CASSPPQNSPLHF. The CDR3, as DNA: TGTGCCAGCAGCCCCCCCCAGAATTCACCCCTCCACTTT.